The T cell receptor (beta chain) described here comes from a study of human T cells and chemical hapten exposure. From germline, CDR1 is SGHRS and CDR2 YFSETQ. The V end lost 5 bases, the J end lost 0 bases, and 2 bases lay between the germline ends. The CDR3 is made up of 11 amino acids. Stated time point: patch test 2, 6 weeks after DPC sensitization. The treatment: therapeutic diphenylcyclopropenone sensitization with weekly scalp DPC. Study observations and caveats: Following DPC sensitization, TCRs present above 1 in 1000 frequency showed no change.

As originally analysed: The number of TCRs in each sample had a median of approximately 95,000 and spanned about 23,224 to 700,000. TCRdb called the RACE reads again in MiXCR, with one record for every CDR3 protein. The V and J calls reflect TCRdb's pipeline rather than the authors' work. The sample lists approximately 84,000 distinct CDR3 sequences, approximately 10% occurring once. This clonotype was recorded many times. The antigen is undetermined. The sequencing here drew on whole blood, taken in connection with sensitization to the hapten diphenylcyclopropenone (DPC). The receptor was isolated from a woman in her twenties or thirties with alopecia areata. Some clones in this sample may be carry-over from other donors' samples. This rearrangement joins TRBV5-1 to TRBJ2-5, with D uncertain. CDR3 sequence (DNA): TGCGCCAGCAGATACCAAGAGACCCAGTACTTC. It codes for CASRYQETQYF.